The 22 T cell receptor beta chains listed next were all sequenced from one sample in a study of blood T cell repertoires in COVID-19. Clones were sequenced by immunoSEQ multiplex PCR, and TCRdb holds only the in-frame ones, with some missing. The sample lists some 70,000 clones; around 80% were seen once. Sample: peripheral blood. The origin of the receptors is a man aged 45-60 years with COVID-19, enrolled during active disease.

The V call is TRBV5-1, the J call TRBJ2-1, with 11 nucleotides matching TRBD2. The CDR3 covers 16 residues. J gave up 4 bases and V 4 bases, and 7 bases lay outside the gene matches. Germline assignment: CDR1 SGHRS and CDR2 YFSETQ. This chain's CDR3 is CASSPSTSGIYNEQFF. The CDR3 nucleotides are TGCGCCAGCAGCCCATCGACTAGCGGGATATACAATGAGCAGTTCTTC. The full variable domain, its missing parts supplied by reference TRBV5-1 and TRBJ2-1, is KAGVTQTPRYLIKTRGQQVTLSCSPISGHRSVSWYQQTPGQGLQFLFEYFSETQRNKGNFPGRFSGRQFSNSRSEMNVSTLELGDSALYLCASSPSTSGIYNEQFFGPGTRLTVL.

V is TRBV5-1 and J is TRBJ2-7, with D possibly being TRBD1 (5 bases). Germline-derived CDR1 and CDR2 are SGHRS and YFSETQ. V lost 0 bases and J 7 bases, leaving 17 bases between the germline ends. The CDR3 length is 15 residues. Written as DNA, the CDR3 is TGCGCCAGCAGCTTGGTAGCAGGGTCAAGGTTAGAGCAGTACTTC. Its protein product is CASSLVAGSRLEQYF. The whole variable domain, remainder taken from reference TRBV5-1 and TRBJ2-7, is KAGVTQTPRYLIKTRGQQVTLSCSPISGHRSVSWYQQTPGQGLQFLFEYFSETQRNKGNFPGRFSGRQFSNSRSEMNVSTLELGDSALYLCASSLVAGSRLEQYFGPGTRLTVT.

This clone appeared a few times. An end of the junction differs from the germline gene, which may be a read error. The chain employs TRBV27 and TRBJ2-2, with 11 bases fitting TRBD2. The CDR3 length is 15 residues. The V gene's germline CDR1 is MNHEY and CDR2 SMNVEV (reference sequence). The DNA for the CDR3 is TGTGCCAGCAGTCTGACTAGCGGGAACGCCGGGGAGCTGTTTTTT. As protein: CASSLTSGNAGELFF.

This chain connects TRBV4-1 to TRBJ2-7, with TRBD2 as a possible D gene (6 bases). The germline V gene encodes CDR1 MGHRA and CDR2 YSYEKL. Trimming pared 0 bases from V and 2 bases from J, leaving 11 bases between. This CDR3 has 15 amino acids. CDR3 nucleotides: TGCGCCAGCAGCCAAGAGGGGACTCGAGCCTACGAGCAGTACTTC. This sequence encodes CASSQEGTRAYEQYF.

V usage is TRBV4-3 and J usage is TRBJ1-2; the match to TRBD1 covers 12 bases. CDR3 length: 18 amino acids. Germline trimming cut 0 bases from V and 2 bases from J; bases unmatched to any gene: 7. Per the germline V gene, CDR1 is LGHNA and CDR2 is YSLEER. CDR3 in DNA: TGCGCCAGCAGCCAAGATCGGGGACAGGGGGCCTCGAACTATGGCTACACCTTC. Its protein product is CASSQDRGQGASNYGYTF.

The CDR3 sequence is CATSDQGTSGRAANEQFF. The CDR3 DNA reads as TGTGCCACCAGTGACCAAGGGACTAGCGGGAGGGCCGCCAATGAGCAGTTCTTC. The rearrangement links TRBV24-1 to TRBJ2-1, with 16 bases that match TRBD2. The CDR3 has 18 residues. Trimming removed 4 bases from V and 6 bases from J; junction bases left unmatched: 8. The germline V gene has CDR1 KGHDR and CDR2 SFDVKD.

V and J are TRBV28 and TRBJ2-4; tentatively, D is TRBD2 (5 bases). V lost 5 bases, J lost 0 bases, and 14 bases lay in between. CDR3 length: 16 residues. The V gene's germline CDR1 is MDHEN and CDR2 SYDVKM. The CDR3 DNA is TGTGCCAGCAGTCCCATCGGAGCGGCAGCCAAAAACATTCAGTACTTC. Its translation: CASSPIGAAAKNIQYF.

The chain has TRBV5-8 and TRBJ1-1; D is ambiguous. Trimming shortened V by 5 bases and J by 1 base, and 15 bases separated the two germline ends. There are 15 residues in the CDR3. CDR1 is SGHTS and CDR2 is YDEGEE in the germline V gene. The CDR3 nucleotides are TGTGCCAGCAGTAGTGGTGTAGCAAAGAACACTGAAGCTTTCTTT. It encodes CASSSGVAKNTEAFF. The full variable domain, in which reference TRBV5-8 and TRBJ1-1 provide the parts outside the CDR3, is EAGVTQSPTHLIKTRGQQATLRCSPISGHTSVYWYQQALGLGLQFLLWYDEGEERNRGNFPPRFSGRQFPNYSSELNVNALELEDSALYLCASSSGVAKNTEAFFGQGTRLTVV.

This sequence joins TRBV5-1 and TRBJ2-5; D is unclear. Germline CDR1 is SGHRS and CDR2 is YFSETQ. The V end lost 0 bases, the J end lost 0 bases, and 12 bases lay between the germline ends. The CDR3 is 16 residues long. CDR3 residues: CASSLGLSRNQETQYF. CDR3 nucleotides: TGCGCCAGCAGCTTGGGACTGTCGCGCAACCAAGAGACCCAGTACTTC.

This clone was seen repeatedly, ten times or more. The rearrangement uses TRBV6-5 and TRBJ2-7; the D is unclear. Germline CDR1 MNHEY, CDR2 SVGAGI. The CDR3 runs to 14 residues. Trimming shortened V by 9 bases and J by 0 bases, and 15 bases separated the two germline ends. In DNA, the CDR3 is TGTGCCAGTACCGTCGGCGGTAACTCCTACGAGCAGTACTTC. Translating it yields CASTVGGNSYEQYF.

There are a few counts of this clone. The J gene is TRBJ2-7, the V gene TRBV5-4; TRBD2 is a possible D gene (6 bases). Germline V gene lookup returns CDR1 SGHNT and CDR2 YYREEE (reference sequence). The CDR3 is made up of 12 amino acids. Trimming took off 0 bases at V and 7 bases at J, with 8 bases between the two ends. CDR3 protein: CASSLERGEQYF. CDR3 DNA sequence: TGTGCCAGCAGCTTGGAACGGGGGGAGCAGTACTTC.

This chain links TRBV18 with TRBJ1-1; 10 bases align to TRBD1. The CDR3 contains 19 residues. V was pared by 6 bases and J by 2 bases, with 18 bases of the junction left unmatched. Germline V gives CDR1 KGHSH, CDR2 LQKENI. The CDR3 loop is CASSLGIAGQGRKNTEAFF. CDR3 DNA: TGTGCCAGCTCCCTCGGGATAGCGGGACAGGGGAGGAAAAACACTGAAGCTTTCTTT.

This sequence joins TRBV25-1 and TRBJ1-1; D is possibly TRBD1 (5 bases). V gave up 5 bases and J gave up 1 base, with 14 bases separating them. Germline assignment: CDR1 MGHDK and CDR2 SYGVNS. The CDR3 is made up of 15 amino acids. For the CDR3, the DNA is TGTGCCAGCAGTCCCCGGGGGGGGACGAACACTGAAGCTTTCTTT. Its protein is CASSPRGGTNTEAFF.

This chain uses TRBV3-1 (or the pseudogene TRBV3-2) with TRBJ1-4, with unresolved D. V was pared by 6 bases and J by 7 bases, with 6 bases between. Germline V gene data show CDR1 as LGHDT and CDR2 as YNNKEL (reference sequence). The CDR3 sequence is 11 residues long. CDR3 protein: CASRRGEKLFF. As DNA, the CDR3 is TGTGCCAGCAGGCGGGGTGAAAAACTGTTTTTT.

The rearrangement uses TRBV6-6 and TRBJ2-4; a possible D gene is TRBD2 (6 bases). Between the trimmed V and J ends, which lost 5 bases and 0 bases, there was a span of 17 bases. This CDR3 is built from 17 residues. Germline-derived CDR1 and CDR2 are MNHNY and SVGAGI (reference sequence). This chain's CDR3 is CASSLSGEILAKNIQYF. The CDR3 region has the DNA TGTGCCAGCAGTCTTAGCGGAGAGATCCTAGCCAAAAACATTCAGTACTTC.

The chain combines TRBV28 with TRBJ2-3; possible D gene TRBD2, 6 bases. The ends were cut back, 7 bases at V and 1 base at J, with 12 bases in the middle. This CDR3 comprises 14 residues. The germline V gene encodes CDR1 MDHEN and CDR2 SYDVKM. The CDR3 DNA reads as TGTGCCAGCACCATCGGGAGAGGCACAGATACGCAGTATTTT. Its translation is CASTIGRGTDTQYF.

This CDR3 reads CAWSHQRQGTYGYTF. CDR3 in DNA: TGTGCCTGGAGCCACCAACGACAGGGGACCTATGGCTACACCTTC. V is TRBV30 and J is TRBJ1-2, with 8 positions matching TRBD1. CDR1 and CDR2 from the germline V gene are GTSNPN and SVGIG (reference sequence). Trimming at V came to 3 bases and at J to 4 bases, leaving 10 bases not matched to a gene. The CDR3 covers 15 residues.

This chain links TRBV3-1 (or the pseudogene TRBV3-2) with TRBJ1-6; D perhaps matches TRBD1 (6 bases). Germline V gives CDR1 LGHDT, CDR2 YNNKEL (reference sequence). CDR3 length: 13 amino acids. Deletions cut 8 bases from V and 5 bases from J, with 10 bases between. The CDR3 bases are TGTGCCAGCCGGGGGGCAAATAATTCACCCCTCCACTTT. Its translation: CASRGANNSPLHF.

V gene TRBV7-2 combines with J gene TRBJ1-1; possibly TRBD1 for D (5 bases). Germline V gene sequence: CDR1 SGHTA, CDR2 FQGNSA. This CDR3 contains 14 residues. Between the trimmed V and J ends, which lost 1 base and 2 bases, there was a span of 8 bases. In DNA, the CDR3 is TGTGCCAGCAGCTTAGGCAGGGCAAACACTGAAGCTTTCTTT. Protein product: CASSLGRANTEAFF.

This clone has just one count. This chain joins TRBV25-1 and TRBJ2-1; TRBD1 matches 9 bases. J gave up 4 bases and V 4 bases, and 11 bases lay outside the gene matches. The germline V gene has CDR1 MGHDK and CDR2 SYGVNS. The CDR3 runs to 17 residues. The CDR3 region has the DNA TGTGCCAGCAGTGGCCCTTTAGAGGACAGGGGTTACAATGAGCAGTTCTTC. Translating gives CASSGPLEDRGYNEQFF. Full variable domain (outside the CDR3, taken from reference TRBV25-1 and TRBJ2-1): EADIYQTPRYLVIGTGKKITLECSQTMGHDKMYWYQQDPGMELHLIHYSYGVNSTEKGDLSSESTVSRIRTEHFPLTLESARPSHTSQYLCASSGPLEDRGYNEQFFGPGTRLTVL.

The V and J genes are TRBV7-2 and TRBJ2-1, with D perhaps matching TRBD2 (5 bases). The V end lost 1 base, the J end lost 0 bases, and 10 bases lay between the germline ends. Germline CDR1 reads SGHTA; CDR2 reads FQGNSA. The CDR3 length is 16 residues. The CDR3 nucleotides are TGTGCCAGCAGCTTAGGTGACGGACTCTCCTACAATGAGCAGTTCTTC. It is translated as CASSLGDGLSYNEQFF.

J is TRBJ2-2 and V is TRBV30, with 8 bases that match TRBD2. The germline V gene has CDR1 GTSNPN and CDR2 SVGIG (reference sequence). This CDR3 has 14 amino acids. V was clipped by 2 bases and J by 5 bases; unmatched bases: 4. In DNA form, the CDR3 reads TGTGCCTGGAGTACGGGACTAGGGACCGGGGAGCTGTTTTTT. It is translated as CAWSTGLGTGELFF.